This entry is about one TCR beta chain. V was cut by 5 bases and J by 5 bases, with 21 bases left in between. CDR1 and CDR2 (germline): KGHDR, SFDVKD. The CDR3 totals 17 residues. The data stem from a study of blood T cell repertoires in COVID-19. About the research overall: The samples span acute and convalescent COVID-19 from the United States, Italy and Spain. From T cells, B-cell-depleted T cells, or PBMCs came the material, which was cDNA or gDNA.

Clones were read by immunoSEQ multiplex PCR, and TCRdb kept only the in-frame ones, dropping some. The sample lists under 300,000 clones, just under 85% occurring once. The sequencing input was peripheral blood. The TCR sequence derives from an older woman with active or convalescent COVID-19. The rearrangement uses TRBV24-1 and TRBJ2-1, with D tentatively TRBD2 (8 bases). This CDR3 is CATSGQGQRERNNEQFF. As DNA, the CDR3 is TGTGCCACCAGTGGGCAGGGACAGCGGGAGAGGAACAATGAGCAGTTCTTC.